The 16 T cell receptor beta chains in this list originate from one sample, sequenced in a study of cytomegalovirus exposure and HLA in healthy donors. The PCR was carried out with 60 Vbeta primers and 13 Jbeta primers. Sequencing used immunoSEQ multiplex PCR; TCRdb keeps in-frame clones, though not all of them. Among under 200,000 clones listed, about 65% were seen once. Sequenced material: PBMCs. The receptors shown here come from a woman aged 18-29 years in good health and CMV-seropositive.

J is TRBJ1-1 and V is TRBV15; D gene ambiguous. The V gene lost 0 bases and the J gene lost 5 bases, with 16 bases spanning the gap. Germline V gene sequence: CDR1 LNHNV, CDR2 YYDKDF (reference sequence). CDR3 size: 16 residues. The CDR3 region is CATSRDLEAGRTEAFF. The CDR3, as DNA: TGTGCCACCAGCAGAGATCTGGAGGCCGGCCGGACTGAAGCTTTCTTT.

The chain carries TRBV5-1 and TRBJ2-2; TRBD2 agrees at 9 bases. Trimming removed 4 bases from V and 7 bases from J; junction bases left unmatched: 5. Germline-derived CDR1 and CDR2 are SGHRS and YFSETQ. The length of the CDR3 is 14 residues. In nucleotides, the CDR3 is TGCGCCAGCAGCGAGCGGGGGGAGGACGGGGAGCTGTTTTTT. Its protein product is CASSERGEDGELFF.

The rearrangement joins TRBV10-3 to TRBJ1-2, with TRBD1 matching 7 bases. After removal of 11 bases from V and 4 bases from J, the junction contained 10 bases not matched to a gene. This CDR3 comprises 13 residues. In germline, CDR1 is ENHRY, CDR2 SYGVKD. The CDR3 spells CAARGRQTYGYTF. Written as DNA, the CDR3 is TGTGCCGCAAGGGGGCGACAAACCTATGGCTACACCTTC.

The rearrangement links TRBV27 to TRBJ2-4, with 7 bases fitting TRBD2. Per the germline V gene, CDR1 is MNHEY and CDR2 is SMNVEV (reference sequence). V lost 7 bases to trimming and J lost 7 bases; unmatched junction nucleotides: 13. This CDR3 is built from 15 residues. The CDR3: CASTGLGGGRNIQYF. The CDR3 DNA follows: TGTGCCAGCACGGGCCTTGGGGGGGGGAGGAACATTCAGTACTTC.

This clone has just one count. J is TRBJ2-3 and V is TRBV7-9; D uncertain. Germline assignment: CDR1 SEHNR and CDR2 FQNEAQ (reference sequence). The CDR3 extends over 14 amino acids. Trimming removed 6 bases from V and 6 bases from J, with 16 bases in between. CDR3 amino acids: CASSLGGPTDTQYF. CDR3 DNA: TGTGCCAGCAGTCTTGGCGGTCCCACCGATACGCAGTATTTT.

The J gene is TRBJ1-2, the V gene TRBV2; 11 bases are a match to TRBD1. The CDR3 loop spans 16 amino acids. Germline CDR1 and CDR2: SNHLY and FYNNEI. Trimming removed 8 bases from V and 3 bases from J; junction bases left unmatched: 11. The DNA for the CDR3 is TGTGCCAGCTTCCCCGGGACAGGGGGTAGGTACTATGGCTACACCTTC. Residues: CASFPGTGGRYYGYTF.

Here the CDR3 reads CASSYSGGIDQPQHF. Written as DNA, the CDR3 is TGTGCCAGCAGTTACTCTGGGGGGATCGATCAGCCCCAGCATTTT. V is TRBV6-5 and J is TRBJ1-5; D is possibly TRBD1 (5 bases). Trimming shortened V by 0 bases and J by 5 bases, and 11 bases separated the two germline ends. The CDR3 has 15 amino acids. Per the germline V gene, CDR1 is MNHEY and CDR2 is SVGAGI.

J is TRBJ2-7 and V is TRBV7-9, with 9 bases fitting TRBD1. J was trimmed by 6 bases and V by 6 bases; bases with no gene match: 12. Germline-derived CDR1 and CDR2 are SEHNR and FQNEAQ (reference sequence). The CDR3 consists of 15 residues. The CDR3 bases are TGTGCCAGCAGTCGTTTTACAGGGGGCGCATCCGAGCAGTACTTC. The encoded protein is CASSRFTGGASEQYF. The full variable domain, in which reference TRBV7-9 and TRBJ2-7 provide the parts outside the CDR3, is DTGVSQNPRHKITKRGQNVTFRCDPISEHNRLYWYRQTLGQGPEFLTYFQNEAQLEKSRLLSDRFSAERPKGSFSTLEIQRTEQGDSAMYLCASSRFTGGASEQYFGPGTRLTVT.

This clone was detected only a few times. The V gene is TRBV27, the J gene TRBJ2-7; D remains unclear. CDR1 MNHEY and CDR2 SMNVEV come from the germline V gene (reference sequence). The CDR3 is 12 residues long. Trimming removed 11 bases at V and 3 bases at J, with 14 bases between. This CDR3 is CAVTSPGYEQYF. CDR3 sequence (DNA): TGTGCCGTTACTTCCCCAGGCTACGAGCAGTACTTC.

This clone was recorded a few times. The chain employs TRBV27 and TRBJ1-4; 7 bases agree with TRBD1. CDR1 and CDR2 from the germline V gene are MNHEY and SMNVEV (reference sequence). The CDR3 covers 14 residues. V was clipped by 5 bases and J by 4 bases; unmatched bases: 4. This chain's CDR3 is CASSEGQLNEKLFF. The CDR3 DNA reads as TGTGCCAGCAGTGAGGGACAGCTTAATGAAAAACTGTTTTTT.

V gene TRBV6-1 combines with J gene TRBJ1-5; tentative D call: TRBD1 (5 bases). CDR3 size: 14 residues. With 6 bases removed from V and 4 bases from J, the gap between germline ends came to 13 bases. The V gene's germline CDR1 is MNHNS and CDR2 SASEGT. CDR3 nucleotides: TGTGCCAGCAGGTTTTCGACAGAAAATCAGCCCCAGCATTTT. The encoded protein is CASRFSTENQPQHF.

The chain is built from TRBV2 and TRBJ2-1; 7 bases match TRBD2. The CDR3 runs to 16 residues. V dropped 8 bases and J dropped 3; count of bases not matched to a gene: 13. CDR1 and CDR2 from the germline V gene are SNHLY and FYNNEI. CDR3 loop: CASPAGQSGNYNEQFF. In nucleotides, the CDR3 is TGTGCCAGCCCGGCGGGGCAGAGCGGGAACTACAATGAGCAGTTCTTC.

This rearrangement joins TRBV19 to TRBJ1-1, with D tentatively TRBD1 (6 bases). Trimming removed 3 bases from V and 0 bases from J, with 14 bases in between. CDR1 and CDR2 (germline): LNHDA, SQIVND (reference sequence). CDR3 length: 16 residues. The CDR3 sequence is CASSIDTGHMNTEAFF. Written as DNA, the CDR3 is TGTGCCAGTAGTATTGACACGGGACACATGAACACTGAAGCTTTCTTT.

The V gene is TRBV2, the J gene TRBJ1-6, with D perhaps matching TRBD1 (5 bases). V was trimmed by 8 bases and J by 7 bases, leaving 27 bases between them. The CDR3 is made up of 18 amino acids. CDR1 and CDR2 (germline): SNHLY, FYNNEI. CDR3 residues: CASQRSRGNGVGNSPLHF. In nucleotides, the CDR3 is TGTGCCAGCCAAAGGTCCCGGGGGAACGGGGTGGGAAATTCACCCCTCCACTTT.

The chain carries TRBV6-5 and TRBJ2-1; 7 bases map to TRBD1. Germline V lookup: CDR1 MNHEY, CDR2 SVGAGI. The CDR3 covers 15 residues. Unmatched junction bases numbered 6, after V lost 0 bases and J lost 7 bases. The CDR3 here is CASSYSTTGSNEQFF. The CDR3 DNA reads as TGTGCCAGCAGTTACTCGACGACAGGGAGTAATGAGCAGTTCTTC.

The V gene is TRBV2, the J gene TRBJ2-3, with D tentatively TRBD2 (6 bases). V lost 7 bases and J lost 0, with 11 bases in between. CDR1 is SNHLY and CDR2 is FYNNEI in the germline V gene. The CDR3 sequence is 14 residues long. CDR3 protein: CASIAGSSTDTQYF. Here the CDR3 DNA reads TGTGCCAGCATTGCGGGGTCTAGCACAGATACGCAGTATTTT.